The sequence of this T cell receptor (beta chain) was determined in a study of T cell repertoires in cytomegalovirus infection. For the study at large: Public TCR beta signature analysis indicated the presence of both CMV infection and matching HLA type. Study results and limitations: Based on cumulative public TCR beta family frequency, carriers of CMV plus the relevant HLA were identified.

This CDR3 has 14 residues. After removal of 2 bases from V and 9 bases from J, the junction contained 2 bases not matched to a gene. Germline V gene data show CDR1 as SGHDN and CDR2 as FVKESK. Points on this clonotype: Its antigen is undetermined.

TCRdb redid the calling of the reads with MiXCR, one entry per CDR3 protein. The sample has about 350,000 distinct CDR3 sequences; about 34% are singletons. This chain uses TRBV14 with TRBJ2-4; TRBD2 matches at 12 bases. Sequenced material: cultured PBMCs, taken from culture after CMV antigen stimulation. The clonotype originates from a human donor in good health (CMV status not recorded). Some clones in this sample may be carry-over from other donors' samples. As DNA, the CDR3 is TGTGCCAGCAGCCAACTAGCGGGAGGGGGCATTCAGTACTTC. Amino acid sequence: CASSQLAGGGIQYF.